The clone carrying this T cell receptor beta chain has at least ten counts. The CDR3 has 15 amino acids. With 4 bases removed from V and 4 bases from J, the gap between germline ends came to 17 bases. The germline V gene has CDR1 SGHDT and CDR2 YYEEEE. This specimen belongs to a study of T cells in Graves' hyperthyroidism and ophthalmopathy. Study information: The blood sample was taken at first diagnosis, before treatment began.

It was RNA transcripts that yielded the amplified TCR beta CDR3 regions. Using the HTBI primer set, a first-round RT-PCR was run on the TCR CDR3. MiXCR, applied by TCRdb to the multiplex PCR reads, yields one record per CDR3 protein. This table has approximately 380,000 distinct CDR3 sequences, 11% to 15% appearing once. Subjects with ophthalmopathy showed a Clinical Activity Score no lower than 3, a NOSPECS grade no lower than 4, and a duration shorter than 3 months. Diagnosis rested on symptoms, serum thyroxine and TRAb, thyroid ultrasound, and orbital computed tomography. Each 10 ml fresh peripheral blood draw supplied the PBMCs.

The gene calls are TRBV5-6 and TRBJ2-5; tentatively, D is TRBD2 (5 bases). The sequenced material came from blood. This TCR derives from a man aged 50-59 years with Graves' ophthalmopathy. The CDR3, as DNA: TGTGCCAGCAGCCCGGTTTCGGAACGGGGAGAGACCCAGTACTTC. This codes for CASSPVSERGETQYF.